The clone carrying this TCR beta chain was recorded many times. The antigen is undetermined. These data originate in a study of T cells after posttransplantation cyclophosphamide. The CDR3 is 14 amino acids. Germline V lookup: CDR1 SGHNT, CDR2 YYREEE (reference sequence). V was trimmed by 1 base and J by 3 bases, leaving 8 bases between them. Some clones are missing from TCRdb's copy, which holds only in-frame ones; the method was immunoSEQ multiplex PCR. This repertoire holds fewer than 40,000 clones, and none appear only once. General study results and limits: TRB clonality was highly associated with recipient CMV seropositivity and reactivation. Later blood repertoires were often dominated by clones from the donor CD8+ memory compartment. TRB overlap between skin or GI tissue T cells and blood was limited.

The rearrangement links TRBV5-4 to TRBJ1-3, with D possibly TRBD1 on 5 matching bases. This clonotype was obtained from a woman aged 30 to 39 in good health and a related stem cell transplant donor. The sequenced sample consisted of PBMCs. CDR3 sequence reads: CASSLQGYGNTIYF. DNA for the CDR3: TGTGCCAGCAGCTTGCAGGGATATGGAAACACCATATATTTT.